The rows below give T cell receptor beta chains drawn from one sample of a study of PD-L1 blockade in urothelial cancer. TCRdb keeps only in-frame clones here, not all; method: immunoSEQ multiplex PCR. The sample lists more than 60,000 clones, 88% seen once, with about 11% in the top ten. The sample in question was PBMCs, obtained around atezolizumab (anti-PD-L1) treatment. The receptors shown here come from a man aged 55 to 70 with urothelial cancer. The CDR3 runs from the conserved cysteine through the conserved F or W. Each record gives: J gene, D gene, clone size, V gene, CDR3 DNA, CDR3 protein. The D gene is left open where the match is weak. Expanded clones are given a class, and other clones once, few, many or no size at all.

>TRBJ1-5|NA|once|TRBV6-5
TGTGCCAGCAGTGGCGGGGGTTTTCAGCCCCAGCATTTT
CASSGGGFQPQHF
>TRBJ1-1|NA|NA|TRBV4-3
TGCGCCAGCAGTCAAGAGGCAAACACTGAAGCTTTCTTT
CASSQEANTEAFF
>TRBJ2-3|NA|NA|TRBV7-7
TGTGCTAGCAGCCGCTCCGGGGTTACTAGCACAGATACGCAGTATTTT
CASSRSGVTSTDTQYF
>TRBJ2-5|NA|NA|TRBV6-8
TGTGCCAGCAGTTCTGTTCCGGGAGCACAAGAGACCCAGTACTTC
CASSSVPGAQETQYF
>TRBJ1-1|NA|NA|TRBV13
TGTGCCAGCAGCTCAATCTCTATTTGGGCAGGGGCCAACCCTGAAGCTTTCTTT
CASSSISIWAGANPEAFF
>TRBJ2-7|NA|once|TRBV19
TGTGCCAGTAGTAAACAGACAGCCTACGAGCAGTACTTC
CASSKQTAYEQYF
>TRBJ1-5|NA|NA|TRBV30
TGTGCCTGGAGTAAGAGGAATCAGCCCCAGCATTTT
CAWSKRNQPQHF
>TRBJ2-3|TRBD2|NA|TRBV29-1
TGCAGCGTTGACTGGACTAGCGGAGCAGATACGCAGTATTTT
CSVDWTSGADTQYF
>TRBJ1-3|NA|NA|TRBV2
TGTGCCAGCAGTATCGGCGGGCGGTACTCTGGAAACACCATATATTTT
CASSIGGRYSGNTIYF
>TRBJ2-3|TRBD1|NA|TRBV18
TGTGCCAGCTCACCCGGACAGGCGATCACAGATACGCAGTATTTT
CASSPGQAITDTQYF
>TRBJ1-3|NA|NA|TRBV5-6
TGTGCCAGCAGCTTGATCAGGGCCTCTGGAAACACCATATATTTT
CASSLIRASGNTIYF